The T cell receptor beta chain described here comes from a study of blood T cell repertoires in COVID-19 (dated by TCRdb to between 2020 and 2021). Concerning the study at large: Collaborator samples came from the United States, Italy and Spain and covered acute and convalescent phases of COVID-19. Subjects who had been exposed to COVID-19, were actively infected with it, or had recovered from it provided the deeply sampled blood TCRbeta repertoires that made up the dataset. Sample metadata almost always included a de-identified subject ID, COVID-19 status, age in years and sex. Where HLA class I and class II types were available, the types were taken from metadata supplied by the sample provider, not from assay-based typing. The samples were drawn from the first 160 participants of the ongoing ImmuneRACE study and from roughly 1,300 subjects provided by 6 global collaborators. The material from the prospective study consisted of cDNA or gDNA derived from T cells, B-cell-depleted T cells, or PBMCs. A freely available public database, intended as a resource for researchers studying the immune response to SARS-CoV-2, is where the repertoires were released.

With regard to this clone: There is no known antigen for this receptor. No quality values exist for individual bases; no much larger clone is one base distant.

Another Seattle source contributed samples from volunteer blood donors who had recovered from COVID-19. Each collaborating institution followed its own protocols to collect whole blood in K2EDTA tubes. For TCRbeta analysis, collaborators shipped samples in one of three forms: frozen whole blood, isolated PBMCs, or DNA extracted from either of those sample types. Results and caveats for the whole study, not just this receptor: The quantity of clinical and demographic metadata differed by source and by participant and was supplied without curation.

The immunoSEQ Assay, a bias-controlled multiplex PCR, was used to amplify TCRbeta CDR3 regions from genomic DNA. In the original analysis: The number of nucleated cells in each sample was estimated from the amplification of reference gene primers within the assay. To quantify the absolute abundance of each unique TCRbeta CDR3 rearrangement, sequence reads were collapsed and filtered. For each sample, productive Simpson clonality was calculated as the square root of Simpson's diversity index over productive rearrangements. The clones in this table, taken by TCRdb from immuneACCESS, are in-frame only. Not every clone is retained; where verified, under half of the shortfall comes from an unresolved V gene, and the cause of the rest is unknown. V, J and clone size were drawn from that table, and D and trimming were deduced from the DNA. In this sample the table shows 250,000 to 300,000 clones, roughly nine tenths of which occur a single time. The ten largest clones represent roughly 2.2% of the sample.

The receptor was isolated from a woman aged 50 to 60 who had recovered from COVID-19. The sequenced sample consisted of peripheral blood.

The CDR3: CASSFGERGGGDTQYF. The bases are TGTGCCAGCAGCTTCGGTGAGCGGGGGGGCGGAGATACGCAGTATTTT. The chain employs TRBV5-4 and TRBJ2-3, with 10 junctional bases fitting TRBD2. Unmatched junction bases come to 8, with V trimmed by 2 bases and J by 5 bases. Sequences SGHNT (CDR1) and YYREEE (CDR2) are obtained from the germline V gene (reference sequence). The CDR3 holds 16 amino acids from the cysteine to the phenylalanine. Left in the record is the CDR3 DNA by itself, 48 bases read in frame from the first base. Full variable domain (CDR3 extended with the reference TRBV5-4 and TRBJ2-3 proteins): ETGVTQSPTHLIKTRGQQVTLRCSSQSGHNTVSWYQQALGQGPQFIFQYYREEENGRGNFPPRFSGLQFPNYSSELNVNALELDDSALYLCASSFGERGGGDTQYFGPGTRLTVL.